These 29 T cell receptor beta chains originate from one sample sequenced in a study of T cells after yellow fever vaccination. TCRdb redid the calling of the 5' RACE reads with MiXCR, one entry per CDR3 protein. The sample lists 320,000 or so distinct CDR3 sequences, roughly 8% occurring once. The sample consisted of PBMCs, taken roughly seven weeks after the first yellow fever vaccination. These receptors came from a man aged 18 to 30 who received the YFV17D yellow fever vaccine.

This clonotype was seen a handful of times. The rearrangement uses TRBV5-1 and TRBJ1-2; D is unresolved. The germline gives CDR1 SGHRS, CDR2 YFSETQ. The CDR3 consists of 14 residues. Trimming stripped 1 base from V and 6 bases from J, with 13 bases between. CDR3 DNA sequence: TGCGCCAGCAGCTTGTCGGGAAGCAATAATGGCTACACCTTC. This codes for CASSLSGSNNGYTF.

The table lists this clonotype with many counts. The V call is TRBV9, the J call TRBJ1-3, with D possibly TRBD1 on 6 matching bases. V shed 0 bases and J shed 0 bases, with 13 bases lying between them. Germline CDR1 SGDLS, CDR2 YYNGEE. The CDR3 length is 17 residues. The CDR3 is CASSVGPTGLSGNTIYF. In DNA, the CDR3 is TGTGCCAGCAGCGTAGGACCGACAGGCCTCTCTGGAAACACCATATATTTT.

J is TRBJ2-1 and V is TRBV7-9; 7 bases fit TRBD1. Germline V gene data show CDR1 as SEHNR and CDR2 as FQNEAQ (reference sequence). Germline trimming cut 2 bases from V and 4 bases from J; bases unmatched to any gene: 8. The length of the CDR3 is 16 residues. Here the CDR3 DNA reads TGTGCCAGCAGCTTATTCGGGACAGATAGTTACAATGAGCAGTTCTTC. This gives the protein CASSLFGTDSYNEQFF.

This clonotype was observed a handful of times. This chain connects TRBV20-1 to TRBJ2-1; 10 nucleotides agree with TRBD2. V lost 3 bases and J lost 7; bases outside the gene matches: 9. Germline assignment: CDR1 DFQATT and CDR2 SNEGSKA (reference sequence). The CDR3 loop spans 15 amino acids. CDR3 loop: CSARARFSGGNEQFF. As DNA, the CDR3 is TGCAGTGCTAGGGCCCGGTTTAGCGGGGGGAATGAGCAGTTCTTC.

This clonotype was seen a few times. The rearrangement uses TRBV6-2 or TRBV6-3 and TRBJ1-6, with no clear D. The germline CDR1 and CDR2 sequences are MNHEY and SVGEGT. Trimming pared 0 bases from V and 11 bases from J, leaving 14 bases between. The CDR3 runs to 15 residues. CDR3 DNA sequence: TGTGCCAGCAGTTACTCTTCAGCTGGAGGAACACCCCTCCACTTT. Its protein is CASSYSSAGGTPLHF.

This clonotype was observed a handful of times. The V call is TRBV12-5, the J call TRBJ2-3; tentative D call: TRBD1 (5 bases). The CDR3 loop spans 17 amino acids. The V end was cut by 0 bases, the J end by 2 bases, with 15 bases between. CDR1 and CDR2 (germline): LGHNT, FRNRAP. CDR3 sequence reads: CASGLVVSAGITDTQYF. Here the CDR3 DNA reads TGTGCTAGTGGTTTGGTAGTCTCGGCAGGGATCACAGATACGCAGTATTTT.

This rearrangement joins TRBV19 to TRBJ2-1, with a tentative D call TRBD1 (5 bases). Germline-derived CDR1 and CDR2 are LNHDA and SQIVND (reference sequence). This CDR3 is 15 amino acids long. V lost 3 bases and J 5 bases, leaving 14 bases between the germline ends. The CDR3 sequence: CASSIPGMGNNEQFF. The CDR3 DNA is TGTGCCAGTAGTATCCCAGGGATGGGAAACAATGAGCAGTTCTTC.

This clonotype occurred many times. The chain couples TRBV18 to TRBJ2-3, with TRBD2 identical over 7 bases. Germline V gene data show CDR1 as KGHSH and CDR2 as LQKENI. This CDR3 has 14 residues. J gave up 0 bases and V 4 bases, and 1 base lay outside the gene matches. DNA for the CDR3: TGTGCCAGCTCACTGACTAGCAGCACAGATACGCAGTATTTT. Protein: CASSLTSSTDTQYF.

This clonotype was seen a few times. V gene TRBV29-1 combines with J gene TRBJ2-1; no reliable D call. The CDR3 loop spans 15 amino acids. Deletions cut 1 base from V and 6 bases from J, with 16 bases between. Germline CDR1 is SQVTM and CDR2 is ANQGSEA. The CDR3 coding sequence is TGCAGCGTTGAAGGGGGATCCAAACAAACCAATGAGCAGTTCTTC. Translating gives CSVEGGSKQTNEQFF.

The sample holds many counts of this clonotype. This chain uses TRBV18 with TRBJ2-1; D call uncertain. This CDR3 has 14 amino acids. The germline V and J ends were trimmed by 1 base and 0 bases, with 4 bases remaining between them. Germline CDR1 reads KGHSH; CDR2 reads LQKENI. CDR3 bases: TGTGCCAGCTCACCACAGGCCTCCTACAATGAGCAGTTCTTC. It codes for CASSPQASYNEQFF.

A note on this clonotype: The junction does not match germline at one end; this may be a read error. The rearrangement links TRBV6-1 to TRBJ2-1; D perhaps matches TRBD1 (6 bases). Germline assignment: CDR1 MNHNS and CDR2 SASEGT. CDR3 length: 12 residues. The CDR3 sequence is CASSEASARGNF. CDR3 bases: TGTGCCAGCAGTGAAGCCTCGGCCAGGGGCAACTTC.

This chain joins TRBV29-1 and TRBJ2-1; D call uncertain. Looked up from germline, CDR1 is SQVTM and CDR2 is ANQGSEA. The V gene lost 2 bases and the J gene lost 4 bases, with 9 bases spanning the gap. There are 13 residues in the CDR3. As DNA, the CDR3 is TGCAGCGTTGAACAAACTGGATACAATGAGCAGTTCTTC. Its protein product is CSVEQTGYNEQFF.

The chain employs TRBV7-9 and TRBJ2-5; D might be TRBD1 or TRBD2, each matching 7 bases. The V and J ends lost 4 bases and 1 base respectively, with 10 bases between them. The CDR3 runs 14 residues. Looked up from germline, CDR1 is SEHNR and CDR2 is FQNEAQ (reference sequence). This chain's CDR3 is CASSWEGAQETQYF. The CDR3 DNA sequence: TGTGCCAGCAGCTGGGAGGGGGCCCAAGAGACCCAGTACTTC.

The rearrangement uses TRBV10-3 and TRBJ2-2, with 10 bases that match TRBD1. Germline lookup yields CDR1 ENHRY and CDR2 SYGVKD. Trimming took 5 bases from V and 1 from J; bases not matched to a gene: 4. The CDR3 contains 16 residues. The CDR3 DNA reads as TGTGCCATCAGTCCGGACAGGGGGATGAACACCGGGGAGCTGTTTTTT. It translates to CAISPDRGMNTGELFF.

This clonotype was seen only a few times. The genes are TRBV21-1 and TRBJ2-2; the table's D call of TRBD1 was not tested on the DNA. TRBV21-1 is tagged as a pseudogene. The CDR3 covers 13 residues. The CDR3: CANAGKNTGELFF. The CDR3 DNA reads TGTGCCAACGCAGGGAAGAACACCGGGGAGCTGTTTTTT.

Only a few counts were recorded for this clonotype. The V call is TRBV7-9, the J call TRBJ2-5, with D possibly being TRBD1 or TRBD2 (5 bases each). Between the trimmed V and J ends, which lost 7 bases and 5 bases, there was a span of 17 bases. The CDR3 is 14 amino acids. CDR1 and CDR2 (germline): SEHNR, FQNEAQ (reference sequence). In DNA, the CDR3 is TGTGCCAGCACCTGGGGACCTGCCGGCGAGACCCAGTACTTC. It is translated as CASTWGPAGETQYF.

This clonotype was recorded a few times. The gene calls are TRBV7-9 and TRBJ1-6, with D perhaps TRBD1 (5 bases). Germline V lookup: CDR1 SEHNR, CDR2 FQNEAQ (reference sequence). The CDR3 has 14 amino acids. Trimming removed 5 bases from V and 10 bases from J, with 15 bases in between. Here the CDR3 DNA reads TGTGCCAGCAGCCCTAGTGGGGCCAACTCACCCCTCCACTTT. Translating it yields CASSPSGANSPLHF.

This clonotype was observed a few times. The CDR3 DNA follows: TGTGCCAGCAGCCCCGCCGAAAAACTGTTTTTT. Translating it yields CASSPAEKLFF. V usage is TRBV7-9 and J usage is TRBJ1-4; no clear D gene. Germline assignment: CDR1 SEHNR and CDR2 FQNEAQ (reference sequence). The CDR3 is made up of 11 amino acids. V gave up 5 bases and J gave up 8 bases, with 6 bases separating them.

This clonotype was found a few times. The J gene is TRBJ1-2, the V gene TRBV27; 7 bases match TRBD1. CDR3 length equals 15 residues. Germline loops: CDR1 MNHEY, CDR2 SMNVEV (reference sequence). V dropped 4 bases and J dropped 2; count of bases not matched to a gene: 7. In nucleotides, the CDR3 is TGTGCCAGCAGTTCGGGGGCAGGGGGGAACTATGGCTACACCTTC. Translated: CASSSGAGGNYGYTF.

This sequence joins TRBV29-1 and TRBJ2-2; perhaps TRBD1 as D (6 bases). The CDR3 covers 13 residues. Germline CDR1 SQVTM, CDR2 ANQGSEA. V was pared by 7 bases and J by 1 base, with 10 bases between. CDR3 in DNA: TGCAGCGCCCGGGACAAGAACACCGGGGAGCTGTTTTTT. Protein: CSARDKNTGELFF.

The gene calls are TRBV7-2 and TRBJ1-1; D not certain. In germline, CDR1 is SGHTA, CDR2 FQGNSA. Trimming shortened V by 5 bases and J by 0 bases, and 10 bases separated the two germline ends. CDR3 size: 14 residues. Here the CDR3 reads CASSKQPMNTEAFF. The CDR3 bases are TGTGCCAGCAGCAAACAGCCCATGAACACTGAAGCTTTCTTT.

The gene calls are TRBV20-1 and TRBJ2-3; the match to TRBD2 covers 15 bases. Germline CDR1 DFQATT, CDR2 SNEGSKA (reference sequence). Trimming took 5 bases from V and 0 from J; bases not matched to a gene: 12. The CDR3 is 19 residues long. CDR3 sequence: CSAGRTSGGATLSTDTQYF. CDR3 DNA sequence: TGCAGTGCTGGTCGGACTAGCGGGGGGGCGACCCTTAGCACAGATACGCAGTATTTT.

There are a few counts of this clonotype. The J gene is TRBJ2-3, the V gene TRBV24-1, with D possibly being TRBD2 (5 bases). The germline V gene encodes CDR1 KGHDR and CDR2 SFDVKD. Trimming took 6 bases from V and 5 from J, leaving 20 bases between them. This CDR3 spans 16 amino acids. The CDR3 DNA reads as TGTGCCACCAGTAGAGGGATTCGGAGTAGCGAAGATACGCAGTATTTT. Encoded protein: CATSRGIRSSEDTQYF.

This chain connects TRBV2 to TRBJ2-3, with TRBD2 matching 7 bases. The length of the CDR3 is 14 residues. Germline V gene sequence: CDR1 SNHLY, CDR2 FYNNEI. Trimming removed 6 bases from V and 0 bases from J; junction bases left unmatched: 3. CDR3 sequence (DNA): TGTGCCAGCAGGGGAGGGCCTAGCACAGATACGCAGTATTTT. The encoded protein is CASRGGPSTDTQYF.

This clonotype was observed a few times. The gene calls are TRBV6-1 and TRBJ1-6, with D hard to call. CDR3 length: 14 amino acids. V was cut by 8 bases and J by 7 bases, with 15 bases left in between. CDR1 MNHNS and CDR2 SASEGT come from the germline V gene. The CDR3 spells CASSPPESNSPLHF. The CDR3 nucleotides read TGTGCCAGCTCCCCCCCAGAAAGCAATTCACCCCTCCACTTT.

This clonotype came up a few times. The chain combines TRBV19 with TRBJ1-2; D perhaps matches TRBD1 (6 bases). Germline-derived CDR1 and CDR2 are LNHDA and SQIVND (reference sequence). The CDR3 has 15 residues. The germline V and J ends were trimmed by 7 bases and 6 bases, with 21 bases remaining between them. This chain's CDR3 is CASIATGLSGDGYTF. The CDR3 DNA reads TGTGCCAGTATTGCGACAGGCCTCAGTGGGGATGGCTACACCTTC.

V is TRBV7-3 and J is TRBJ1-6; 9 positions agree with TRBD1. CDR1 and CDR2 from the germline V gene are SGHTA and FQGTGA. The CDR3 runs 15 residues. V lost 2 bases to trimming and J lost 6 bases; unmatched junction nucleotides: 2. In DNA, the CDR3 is TGTGCCAGCAGCTTAGGACAGGGGATTAATTCACCCCTCCACTTT. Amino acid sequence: CASSLGQGINSPLHF.

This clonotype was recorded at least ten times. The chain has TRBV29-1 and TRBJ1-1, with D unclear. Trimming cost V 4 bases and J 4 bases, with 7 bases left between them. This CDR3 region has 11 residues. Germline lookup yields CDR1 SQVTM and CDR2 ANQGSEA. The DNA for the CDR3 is TGCAGCGTTGCTAGAGGCACTGAAGCTTTCTTT. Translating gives CSVARGTEAFF.

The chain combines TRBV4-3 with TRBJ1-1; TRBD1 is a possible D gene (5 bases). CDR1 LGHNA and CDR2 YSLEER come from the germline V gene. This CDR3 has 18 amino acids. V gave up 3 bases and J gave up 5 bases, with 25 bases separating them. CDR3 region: CASSQGPGPTKPRTEAFF. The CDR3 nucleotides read TGCGCCAGCAGCCAGGGACCGGGACCCACAAAACCGAGGACTGAAGCTTTCTTT.